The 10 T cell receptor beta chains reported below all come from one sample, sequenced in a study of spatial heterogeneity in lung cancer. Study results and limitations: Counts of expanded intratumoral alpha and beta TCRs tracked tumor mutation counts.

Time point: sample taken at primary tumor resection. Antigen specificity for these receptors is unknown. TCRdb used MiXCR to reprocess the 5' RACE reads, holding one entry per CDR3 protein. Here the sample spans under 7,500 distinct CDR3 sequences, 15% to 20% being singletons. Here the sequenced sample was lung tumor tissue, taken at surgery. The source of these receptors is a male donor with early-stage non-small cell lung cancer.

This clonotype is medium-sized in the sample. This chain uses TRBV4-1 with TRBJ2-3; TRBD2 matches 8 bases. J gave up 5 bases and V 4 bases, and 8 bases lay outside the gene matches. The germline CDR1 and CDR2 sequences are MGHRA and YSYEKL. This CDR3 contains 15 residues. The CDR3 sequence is CASSPPGGSGDTQYF. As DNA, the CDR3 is TGCGCCAGCAGCCCCCCGGGGGGGTCAGGAGATACGCAGTATTTT.

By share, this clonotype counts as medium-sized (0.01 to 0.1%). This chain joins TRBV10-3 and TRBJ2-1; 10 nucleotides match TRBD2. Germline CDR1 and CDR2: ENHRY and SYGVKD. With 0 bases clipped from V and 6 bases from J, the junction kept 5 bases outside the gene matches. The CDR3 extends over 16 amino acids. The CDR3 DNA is TGTGCCATCAGTGAGTCTAGGGCTAGCGGGGGCAATGAGCAGTTCTTC. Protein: CAISESRASGGNEQFF.

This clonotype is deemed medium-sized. The DNA for the CDR3 is TGCAGTGCTAGAGCGGGGGGAGGTTACAATGAGCAGTTCTTC. This codes for CSARAGGGYNEQFF. This chain links TRBV20-1 with TRBJ2-1; 7 positions match TRBD2. The CDR3 runs 14 residues. The V segment lost 1 base and the J segment 4 bases; nucleotides outside the gene matches: 4. CDR1 and CDR2 from the germline V gene are DFQATT and SNEGSKA (reference sequence).

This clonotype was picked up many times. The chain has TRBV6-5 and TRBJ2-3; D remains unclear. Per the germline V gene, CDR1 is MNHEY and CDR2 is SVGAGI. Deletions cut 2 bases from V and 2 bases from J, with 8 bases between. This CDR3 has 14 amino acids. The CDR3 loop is CASSYIGNTDTQYF. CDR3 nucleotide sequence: TGTGCCAGCAGTTACATCGGAAACACAGATACGCAGTATTTT.

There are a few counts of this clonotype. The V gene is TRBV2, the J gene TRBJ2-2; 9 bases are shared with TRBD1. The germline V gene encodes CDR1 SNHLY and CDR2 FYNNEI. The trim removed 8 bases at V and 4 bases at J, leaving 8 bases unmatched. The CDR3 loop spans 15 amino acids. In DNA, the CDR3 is TGTGCCAGCGTTAAGGGGACAGGGACCACCGGGGAGCTGTTTTTT. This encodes CASVKGTGTTGELFF.

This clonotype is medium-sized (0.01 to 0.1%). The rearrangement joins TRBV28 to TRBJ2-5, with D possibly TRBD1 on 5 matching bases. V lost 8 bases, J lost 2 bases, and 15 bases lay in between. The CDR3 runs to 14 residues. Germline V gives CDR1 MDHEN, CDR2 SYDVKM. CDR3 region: CASSWQGWQETQYF. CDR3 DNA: TGTGCCAGCTCTTGGCAGGGTTGGCAAGAGACCCAGTACTTC.

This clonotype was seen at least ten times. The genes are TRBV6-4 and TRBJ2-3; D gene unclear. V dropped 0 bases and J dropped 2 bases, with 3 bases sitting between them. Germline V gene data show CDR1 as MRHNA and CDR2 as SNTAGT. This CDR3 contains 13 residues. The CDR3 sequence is CASSDSDTDTQYF. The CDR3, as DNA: TGTGCCAGCAGTGACTCGGACACAGATACGCAGTATTTT.

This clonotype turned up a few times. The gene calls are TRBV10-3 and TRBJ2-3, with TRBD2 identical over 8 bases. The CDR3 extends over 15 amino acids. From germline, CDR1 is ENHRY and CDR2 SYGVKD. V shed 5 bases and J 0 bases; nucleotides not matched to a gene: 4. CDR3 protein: CAISREGPSTDTQYF. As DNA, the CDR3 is TGTGCCATCAGTCGGGAGGGACCTAGCACAGATACGCAGTATTTT.

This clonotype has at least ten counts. The CDR3 spells CSVKGVGSGTYEQYF. CDR3 DNA: TGCAGCGTGAAAGGTGTTGGATCGGGTACCTACGAGCAGTACTTC. The chain has TRBV29-1 and TRBJ2-7; D remains ambiguous. With 6 bases removed from V and 2 bases from J, the gap between germline ends came to 20 bases. This CDR3 spans 15 amino acids. Germline V gene sequence: CDR1 SQVTM, CDR2 ANQGSEA.

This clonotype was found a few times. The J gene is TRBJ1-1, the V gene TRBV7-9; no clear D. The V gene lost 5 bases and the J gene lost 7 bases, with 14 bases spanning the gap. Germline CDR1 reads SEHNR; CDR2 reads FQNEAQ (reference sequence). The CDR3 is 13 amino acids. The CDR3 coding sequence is TGTGCCAGCAGCAACGCTCGGGGTGTTGAAGCTTTCTTT. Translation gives CASSNARGVEAFF.